This T cell receptor (beta chain) was documented in a study of molecular identifiers for immune sequencing clone quantification listed by TCRdb under 2018. About the full investigation: In a replicate experiment, RNA from roughly 20,000 or 100,000 naive CD8 T cells was split into five aliquots, four of which were sequenced. The study was a methods study using CD8 T cells to benchmark molecular-identifier clustering-based TCR repertoire sequencing (MIDCIRS) and TCR RNA copy counting. The paper's findings and limits, for the study overall: Spiked-in Jurkat TCR RNA (about ten copies' worth), which is not part of the donor repertoire, was contained in the naive libraries. When barcode sub-clustering was omitted, TCR diversity was inflated by chimeric consensus sequences, with chimeras reaching as high as 47%. In CMV-specific effector cells, clones with more than 20 RNA copies contained over 98% of molecules, whereas in naive cells such clones contained under 1% of molecules. Around 2.8 recovered TCR RNA copies per cell were obtained by modeling, versus about 10 by digital PCR, implying a capture efficiency of about 30%. A single cell's worth of spiked-in Jurkat TCR RNA was reported detectable even among around 1 million naive CD8 T cells. Highly expanded clone sizes could be underestimated because identical TCR molecules may share a barcode.

Preparation of the library involved PCR. Instrument used: Illumina HiSeq 4000. Bulk TCR libraries were prepared as previously described, using TCR primers listed in Table S5. The Qiagen AllPrep DNA/RNA kit was used to purify total RNA. Before any analysis, reads coming from multiple sequencing runs of the same library were combined into one pool. The paper's data handling went like this. Only reads with exact TCR constant sequence were kept, trimmed to 150 nt, and grouped by their 12-nt molecular barcodes. Within each barcode group, reads were sub-clustered at a 15% Levenshtein threshold, and quality-weighted consensus sequences were built per RNA molecule. Non-functional sequences were filtered out, along with any lower-count sequence sitting one edit away from another sequence. Based on a fit of two negative binomial distributions, barcode sub-clusters having less than 20% of the maximum read count were discarded. The raw public reads went through TCRdb reprocessing: fastp at Q25, MiXCR clone calling, in-frame beta chains kept. Rows are unified per CDR3 protein, each entry keeping the most common DNA and genes. In this record, the V and J calls reflect TCRdb's handling and not the investigators' own analysis. The sample table lists 100,000 or so distinct CDR3 sequences, under 25% of them with a count of one. The leading ten clones occupy 0.85% to 1.2% of the sample.

A distance of 17 bases separates the germline ends of V and J, which lose 0 bases and 0 bases respectively. The germline V gene (reference sequence) provides CDR1 SGHNT and CDR2 YYREEE. The CDR3 holds 18 amino acids from the cysteine to the phenylalanine. Of all the DNA, just the CDR3 is kept, 54 bases in frame from base 1. Naive CD8 T cell libraries were made from about 21,000 to 970,000 sorted cells using 10%, 30% or 50% of purified RNA. On a BD FACSAria II, naive CD8 T cells were FACS-sorted as CD8+CD4-CCR7+CD45RA+ and collected into RLT Plus buffer. Nine to eleven TCR copies' worth of Jurkat RNA were spiked into about 20,000-1,000,000 naive CD8 T cell samples to test detection sensitivity. CD8 T cells were enriched using RosetteSep CD8+ T Cell Enrichment Cocktail and Ficoll-Paque, and the enriched cells then underwent ACK red cell lysis. This clonotype came up many times. Its antigen is currently not known. Base qualities are not at hand, and no much larger clone is one base apart.

Here the chain combines TRBV5-4 and TRBJ2-3; a tentative D match to TRBD2 spans 5 bases. The clonotype comes from a human donor in good health. Some libraries in this study had Jurkat cell RNA spiked in. Material: naive CD8+ T cells from blood, with Jurkat cell RNA spiked in. The meaning of the sample's cell subset or site label: FACS-sorted CD8+CD4-CCR7+CD45RA+ naive T cells. The DNA sequence reads TGTGCCAGCAGCTTGGCCCTCGGGTTAGCGACAAGCACAGATACGCAGTATTTT. It specifies CASSLALGLATSTDTQYF.